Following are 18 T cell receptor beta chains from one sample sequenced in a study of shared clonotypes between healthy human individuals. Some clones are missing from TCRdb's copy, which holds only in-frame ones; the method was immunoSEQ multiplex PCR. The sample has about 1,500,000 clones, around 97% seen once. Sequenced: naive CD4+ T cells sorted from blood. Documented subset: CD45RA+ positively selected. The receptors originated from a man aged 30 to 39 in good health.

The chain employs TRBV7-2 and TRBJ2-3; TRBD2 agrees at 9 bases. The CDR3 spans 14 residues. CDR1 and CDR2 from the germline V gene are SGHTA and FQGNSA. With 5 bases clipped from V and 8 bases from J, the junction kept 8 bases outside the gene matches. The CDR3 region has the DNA TGTGCCAGCAGCCCAACTAGCGGGCTCGGTACGCAGTATTTT. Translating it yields CASSPTSGLGTQYF.

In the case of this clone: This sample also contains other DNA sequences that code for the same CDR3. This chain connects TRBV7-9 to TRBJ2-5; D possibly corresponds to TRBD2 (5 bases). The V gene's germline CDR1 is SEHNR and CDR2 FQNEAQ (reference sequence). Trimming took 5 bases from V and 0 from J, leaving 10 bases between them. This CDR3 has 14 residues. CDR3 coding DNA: TGTGCCAGCAGCCCGGGATCGTACCAAGAGACCCAGTACTTC. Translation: CASSPGSYQETQYF.

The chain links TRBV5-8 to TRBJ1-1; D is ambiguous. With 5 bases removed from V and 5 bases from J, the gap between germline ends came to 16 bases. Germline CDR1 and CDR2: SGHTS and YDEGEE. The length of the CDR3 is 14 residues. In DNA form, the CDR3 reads TGTGCCAGCAGTCGATCTCGGGGTTTAACTGAAGCTTTCTTT. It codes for CASSRSRGLTEAFF.

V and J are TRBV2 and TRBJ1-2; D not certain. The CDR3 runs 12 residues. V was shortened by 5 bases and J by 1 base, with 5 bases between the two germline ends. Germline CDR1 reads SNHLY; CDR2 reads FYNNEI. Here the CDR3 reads CASSSDNYGYTF. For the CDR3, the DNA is TGTGCCAGCAGTTCAGATAACTATGGCTACACCTTC.

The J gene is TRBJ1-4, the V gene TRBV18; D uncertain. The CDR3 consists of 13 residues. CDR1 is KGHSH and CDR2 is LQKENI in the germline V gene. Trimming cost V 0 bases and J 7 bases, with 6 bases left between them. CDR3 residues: CASSPPVTEKLFF. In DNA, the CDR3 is TGTGCCAGCTCACCACCGGTCACTGAAAAACTGTTTTTT. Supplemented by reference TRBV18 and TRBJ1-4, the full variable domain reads NAGVMQNPRHLVRRRGQEARLRCSPMKGHSHVYWYRQLPEEGLKFMVYLQKENIIDESGMPKERFSAEFPKEGPSILRIQQVVRGDSAAYFCASSPPVTEKLFFGSGTQLSVL.

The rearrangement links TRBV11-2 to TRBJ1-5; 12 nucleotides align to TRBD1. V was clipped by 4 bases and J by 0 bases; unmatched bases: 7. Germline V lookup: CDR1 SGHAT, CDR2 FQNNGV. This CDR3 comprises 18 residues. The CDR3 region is CASSSGDRGPYSNQPQHF. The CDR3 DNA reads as TGTGCCAGCAGCTCCGGGGACAGGGGGCCATATAGCAATCAGCCCCAGCATTTT. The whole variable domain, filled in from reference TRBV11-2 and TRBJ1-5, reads EAGVAQSPRYKIIEKRQSVAFWCNPISGHATLYWYQQILGQGPKLLIQFQNNGVVDDSQLPKDRFSAERLKGVDSTLKIQPAKLEDSAVYLCASSSGDRGPYSNQPQHFGDGTRLSIL.

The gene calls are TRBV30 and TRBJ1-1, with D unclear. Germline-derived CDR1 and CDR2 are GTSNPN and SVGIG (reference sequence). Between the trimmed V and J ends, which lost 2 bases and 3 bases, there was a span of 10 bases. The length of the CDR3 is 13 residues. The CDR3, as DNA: TGTGCCTGGAGTATACAGCAAGACACTGAAGCTTTCTTT. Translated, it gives CAWSIQQDTEAFF. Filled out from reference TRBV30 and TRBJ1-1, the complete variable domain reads SQTIHQWPATLVQPVGSPLSLECTVEGTSNPNLYWYRQAAGRGLQLLFYSVGIGQISSEVPQNLSASRPQDRQFILSSKKLLLSDSGFYLCAWSIQQDTEAFFGQGTRLTVV.

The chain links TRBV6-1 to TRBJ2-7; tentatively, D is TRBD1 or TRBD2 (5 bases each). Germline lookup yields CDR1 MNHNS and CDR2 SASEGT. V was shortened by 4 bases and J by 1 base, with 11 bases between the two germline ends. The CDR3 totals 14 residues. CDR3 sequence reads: CASSVGDGSYEQYF. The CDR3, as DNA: TGTGCCAGCAGTGTGGGGGACGGTTCCTACGAGCAGTACTTC.

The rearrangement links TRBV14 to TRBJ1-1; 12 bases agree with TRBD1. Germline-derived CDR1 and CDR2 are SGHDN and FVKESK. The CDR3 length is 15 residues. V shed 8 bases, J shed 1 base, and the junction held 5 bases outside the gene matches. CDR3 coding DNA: TGTGCCAGCCAGGGACAGGGGGCGCGGAACACTGAAGCTTTCTTT. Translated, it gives CASQGQGARNTEAFF.

The CDR3 sequence: CASSVAGIARPGELFF. The CDR3 nucleotides are TGTGCCAGCAGCGTAGCAGGGATCGCTCGGCCCGGGGAGCTGTTTTTT. The chain recombines TRBV9 with TRBJ2-2; D is perhaps TRBD1 (5 bases). V was trimmed by 0 bases and J by 6 bases, leaving 15 bases between them. This CDR3 has 16 amino acids. Per the germline V gene, CDR1 is SGDLS and CDR2 is YYNGEE.

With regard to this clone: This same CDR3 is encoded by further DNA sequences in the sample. The CDR3 DNA reads TGTGCCAGCAGTGTTGACAGGGGGAACACTGAAGCTTTCTTT. Its translation is CASSVDRGNTEAFF. The chain is built from TRBV2 and TRBJ1-1; 8 bases are shared with TRBD1. This CDR3 contains 14 residues. V was pared by 4 bases and J by 1 base, with 2 bases of the junction left unmatched. Germline V gene sequence: CDR1 SNHLY, CDR2 FYNNEI.

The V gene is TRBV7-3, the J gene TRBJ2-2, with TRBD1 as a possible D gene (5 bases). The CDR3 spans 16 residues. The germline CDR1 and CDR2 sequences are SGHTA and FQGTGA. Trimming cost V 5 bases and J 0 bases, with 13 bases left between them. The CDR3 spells CASSPQQVTNTGELFF. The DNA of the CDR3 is TGTGCCAGCAGCCCGCAACAGGTGACGAACACCGGGGAGCTGTTTTTT.

In DNA, the CDR3 is TGTGCCAGCAGCCTTGGAGGGAACACCGGGGAGCTGTTTTTT. It specifies CASSLGGNTGELFF. The chain has TRBV11-1 and TRBJ2-2, with D perhaps matching TRBD2 (5 bases). V gave up 5 bases and J gave up 1 base, with 8 bases separating them. The CDR3 runs to 14 residues. CDR1 and CDR2 from the germline V gene are SGHAT and FQDESV (reference sequence).

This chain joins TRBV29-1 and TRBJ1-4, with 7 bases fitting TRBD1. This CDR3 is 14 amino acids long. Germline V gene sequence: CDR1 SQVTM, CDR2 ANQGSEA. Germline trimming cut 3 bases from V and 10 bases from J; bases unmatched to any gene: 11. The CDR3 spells CSVEGGRGIGKLFF. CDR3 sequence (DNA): TGCAGCGTTGAGGGGGGCAGGGGGATCGGAAAACTGTTTTTT.

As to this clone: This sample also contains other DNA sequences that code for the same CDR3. The CDR3 coding sequence is TGCGCCAGCAGCTTGGTCGGGGGAGGTGAGACCCAGTACTTC. It translates to CASSLVGGGETQYF. The genes are TRBV5-1 and TRBJ2-5; a weak D match, TRBD2 (6 bases). The germline V and J ends were trimmed by 0 bases and 5 bases, with 11 bases remaining between them. Germline-derived CDR1 and CDR2 are SGHRS and YFSETQ. CDR3 length equals 14 residues.

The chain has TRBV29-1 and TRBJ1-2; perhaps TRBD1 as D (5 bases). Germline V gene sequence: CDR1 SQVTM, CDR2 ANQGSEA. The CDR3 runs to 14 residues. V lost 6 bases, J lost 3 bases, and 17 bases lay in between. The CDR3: CSVSVGPSYYGYTF. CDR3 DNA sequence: TGCAGCGTCTCCGTGGGGCCTAGTTACTATGGCTACACCTTC.

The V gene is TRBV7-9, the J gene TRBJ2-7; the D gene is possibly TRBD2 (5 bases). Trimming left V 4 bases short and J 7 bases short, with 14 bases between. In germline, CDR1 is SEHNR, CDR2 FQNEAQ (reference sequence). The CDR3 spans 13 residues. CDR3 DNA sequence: TGTGCCAGCAGCTCCCGTTTAGGAGGAGAGCAGTACTTC. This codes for CASSSRLGGEQYF.

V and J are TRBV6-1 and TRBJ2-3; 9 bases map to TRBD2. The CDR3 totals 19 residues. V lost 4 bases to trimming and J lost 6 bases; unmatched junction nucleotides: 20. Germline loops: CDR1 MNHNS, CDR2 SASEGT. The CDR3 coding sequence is TGTGCCAGCAGTGTTATAGCGGGAGTCCGAATATCGCTAGTGGATACGCAGTATTTT. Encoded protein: CASSVIAGVRISLVDTQYF.